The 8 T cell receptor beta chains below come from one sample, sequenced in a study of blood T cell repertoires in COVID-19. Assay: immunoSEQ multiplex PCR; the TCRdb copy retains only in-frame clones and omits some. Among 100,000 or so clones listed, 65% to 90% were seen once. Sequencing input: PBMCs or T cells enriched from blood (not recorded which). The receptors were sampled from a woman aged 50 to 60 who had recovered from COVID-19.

CDR3 protein: CSGIGQPGGTEAFF. The DNA for the CDR3 is TGCAGCGGAATAGGACAGCCGGGTGGTACTGAAGCTTTCTTT. V gene TRBV29-1 combines with J gene TRBJ1-1, with TRBD1 as a possible D gene (6 bases). Germline V CDR1 and CDR2: SQVTM, ANQGSEA. The CDR3 totals 14 residues. V lost 7 bases and J 5 bases, leaving 20 bases between the germline ends.

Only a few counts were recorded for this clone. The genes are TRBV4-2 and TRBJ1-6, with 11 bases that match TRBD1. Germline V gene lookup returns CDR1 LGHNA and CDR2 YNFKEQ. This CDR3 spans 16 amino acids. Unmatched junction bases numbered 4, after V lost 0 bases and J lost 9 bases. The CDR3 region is CASSQETGTGGSPLHF. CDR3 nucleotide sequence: TGTGCCAGCAGCCAAGAGACCGGGACAGGGGGTTCACCCCTCCACTTT.

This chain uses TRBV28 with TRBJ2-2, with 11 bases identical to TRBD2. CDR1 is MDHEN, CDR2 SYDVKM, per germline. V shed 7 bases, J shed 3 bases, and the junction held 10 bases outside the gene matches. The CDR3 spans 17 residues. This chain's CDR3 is CASTQTSGTFHTGELFF. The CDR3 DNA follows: TGTGCCAGCACCCAGACTAGCGGGACGTTTCACACCGGGGAGCTGTTTTTT.

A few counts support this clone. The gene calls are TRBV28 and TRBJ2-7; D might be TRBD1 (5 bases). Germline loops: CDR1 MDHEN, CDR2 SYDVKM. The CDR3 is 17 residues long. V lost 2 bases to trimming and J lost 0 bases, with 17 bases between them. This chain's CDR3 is CASSLPQGGIFSYEQYF. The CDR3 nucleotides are TGTGCCAGCAGTTTACCCCAGGGCGGAATATTCTCCTACGAGCAGTACTTC.

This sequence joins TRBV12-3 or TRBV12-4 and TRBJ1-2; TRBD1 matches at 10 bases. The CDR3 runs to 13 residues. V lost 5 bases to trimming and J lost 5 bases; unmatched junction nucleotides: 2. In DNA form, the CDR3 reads TGTGCCAGCAGTCGACAGGGGGCTTATGGCTACACCTTC. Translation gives CASSRQGAYGYTF.

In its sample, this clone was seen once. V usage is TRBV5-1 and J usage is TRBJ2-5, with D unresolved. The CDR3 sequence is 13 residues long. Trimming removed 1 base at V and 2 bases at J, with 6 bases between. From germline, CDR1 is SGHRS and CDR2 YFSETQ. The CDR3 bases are TGCGCCAGCAGCTTGAATCTGCAAGAGACCCAGTACTTC. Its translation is CASSLNLQETQYF.

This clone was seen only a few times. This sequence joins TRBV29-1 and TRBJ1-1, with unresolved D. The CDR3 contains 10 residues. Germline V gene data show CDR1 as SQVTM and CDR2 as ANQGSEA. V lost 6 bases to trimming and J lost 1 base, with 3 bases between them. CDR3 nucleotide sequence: TGCAGCGTCCAGAACACTGAAGCTTTCTTT. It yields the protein CSVQNTEAFF.

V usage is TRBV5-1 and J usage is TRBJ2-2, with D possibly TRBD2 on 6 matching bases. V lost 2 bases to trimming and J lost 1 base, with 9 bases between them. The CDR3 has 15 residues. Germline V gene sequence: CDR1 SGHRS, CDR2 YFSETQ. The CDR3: CASSFLRGNTGELFF. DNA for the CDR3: TGCGCCAGCAGCTTCTTGCGGGGGAACACCGGGGAGCTGTTTTTT.